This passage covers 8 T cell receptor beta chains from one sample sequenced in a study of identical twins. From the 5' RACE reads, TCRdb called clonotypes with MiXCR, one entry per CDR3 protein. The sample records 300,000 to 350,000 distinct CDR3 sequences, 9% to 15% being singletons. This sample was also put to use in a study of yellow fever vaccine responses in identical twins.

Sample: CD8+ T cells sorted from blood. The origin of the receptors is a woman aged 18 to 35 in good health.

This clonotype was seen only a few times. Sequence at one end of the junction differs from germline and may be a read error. The CDR3 spells CATSPGYEQFF. The CDR3 DNA reads TGTGCCACCAGCCCAGGCTATGAGCAGTTCTTC. The chain is built from TRBV7-9 and TRBJ2-1; unclear D gene. Germline CDR1 SEHNR, CDR2 FQNEAQ (reference sequence). CDR3 length equals 11 residues. Based on the CDR3 plus reference TRBV7-9 and TRBJ2-1, the full variable domain is DTGVSQNPRHKITKRGQNVTFRCDPISEHNRLYWYRQTLGQGPEFLTYFQNEAQLEKSRLLSDRFSAERPKGSFSTLEIQRTEQGDSAMYLCATSPGYEQFFGPGTRLTVL.

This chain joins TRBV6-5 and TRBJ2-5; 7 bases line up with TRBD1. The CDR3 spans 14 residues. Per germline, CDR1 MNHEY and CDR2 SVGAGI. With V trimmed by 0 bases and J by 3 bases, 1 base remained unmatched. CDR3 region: CASSYSGTEETQYF. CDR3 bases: TGTGCCAGCAGTTACTCCGGGACAGAAGAGACCCAGTACTTC.

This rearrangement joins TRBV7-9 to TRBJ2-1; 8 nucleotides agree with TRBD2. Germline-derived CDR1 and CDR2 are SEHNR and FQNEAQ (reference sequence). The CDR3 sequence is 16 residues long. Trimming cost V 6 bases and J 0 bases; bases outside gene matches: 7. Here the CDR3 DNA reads TGTGCCAGCAGTCAGCGGGAGTCGAGCTCCTACAATGAGCAGTTCTTC. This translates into CASSQRESSSYNEQFF. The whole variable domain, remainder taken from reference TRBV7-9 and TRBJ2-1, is DTGVSQNPRHKITKRGQNVTFRCDPISEHNRLYWYRQTLGQGPEFLTYFQNEAQLEKSRLLSDRFSAERPKGSFSTLEIQRTEQGDSAMYLCASSQRESSSYNEQFFGPGTRLTVL.

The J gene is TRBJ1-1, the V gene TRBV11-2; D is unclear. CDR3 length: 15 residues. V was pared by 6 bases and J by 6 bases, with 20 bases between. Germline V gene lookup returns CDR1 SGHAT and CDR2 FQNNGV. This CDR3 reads CASSLPATLRAEAFF. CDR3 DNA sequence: TGTGCCAGCAGTTTACCGGCGACACTACGGGCTGAAGCTTTCTTT.

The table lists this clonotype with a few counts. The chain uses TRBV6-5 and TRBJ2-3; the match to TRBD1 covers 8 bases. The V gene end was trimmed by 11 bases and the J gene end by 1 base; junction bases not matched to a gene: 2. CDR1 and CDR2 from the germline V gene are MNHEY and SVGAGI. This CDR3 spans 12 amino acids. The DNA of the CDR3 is TGTGCCGCGGGACAGGGCACAGATACGCAGTATTTT. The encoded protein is CAAGQGTDTQYF.

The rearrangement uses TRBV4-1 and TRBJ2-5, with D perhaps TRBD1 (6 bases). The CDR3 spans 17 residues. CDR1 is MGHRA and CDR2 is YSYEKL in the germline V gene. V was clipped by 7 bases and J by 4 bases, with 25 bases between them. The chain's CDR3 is CASTHYPPGQSGETQYF. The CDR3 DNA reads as TGCGCCAGCACACACTACCCTCCCGGACAGTCGGGAGAGACCCAGTACTTC.

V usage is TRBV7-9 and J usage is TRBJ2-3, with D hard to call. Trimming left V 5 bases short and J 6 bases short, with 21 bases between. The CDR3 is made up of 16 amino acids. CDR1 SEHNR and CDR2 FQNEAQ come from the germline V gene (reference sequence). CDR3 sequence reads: CASSPPGSGRGDTQYF. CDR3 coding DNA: TGTGCCAGCAGCCCACCCGGATCCGGCCGAGGCGATACGCAGTATTTT.

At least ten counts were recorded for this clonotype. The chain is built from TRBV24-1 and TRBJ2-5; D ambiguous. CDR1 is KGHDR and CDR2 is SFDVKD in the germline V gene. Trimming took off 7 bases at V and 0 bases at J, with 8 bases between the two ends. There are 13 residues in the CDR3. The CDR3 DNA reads TGTGCCACCAGCGACGGGTACCAAGAGACCCAGTACTTC. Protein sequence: CATSDGYQETQYF.